The 8 T cell receptor beta chains listed next were all sequenced from one sample in a study of T cells after yellow fever vaccination. TCRdb re-derived calls from the 5' RACE reads in MiXCR, one entry per CDR3 protein. The sample consists of 620,000 or so distinct CDR3 sequences, roughly an eighth of them appearing once. The material sequenced was PBMCs, taken on the day of the yellow fever booster vaccination. These receptors all stem from a young man who received the YFV17D yellow fever vaccine.

J is TRBJ2-7 and V is TRBV6-1; tentatively, D is TRBD2 (6 bases). This CDR3 has 13 amino acids. CDR1 is MNHNS, CDR2 SASEGT, per germline. The ends were cut back, 6 bases at V and 2 bases at J, with 11 bases in the middle. This CDR3 is CASRTGATYEQYF. Here the CDR3 DNA reads TGTGCCAGCAGGACGGGAGCGACCTACGAGCAGTACTTC.

This clonotype came up many times. This rearrangement joins TRBV27 to TRBJ2-7, with D perhaps TRBD1 or TRBD2 (5 bases each). The length of the CDR3 is 13 residues. Germline CDR1 MNHEY, CDR2 SMNVEV (reference sequence). The V gene lost 7 bases and the J gene lost 1 base, with 11 bases spanning the gap. This CDR3 reads CASTGTASYEQYF. CDR3 coding DNA: TGTGCCAGCACCGGGACGGCATCCTACGAGCAGTACTTC.

J is TRBJ2-1 and V is TRBV6-1; D call uncertain. CDR3 length: 15 residues. Trimming took 7 bases from V and 0 from J, leaving 13 bases between them. CDR1 is MNHNS, CDR2 SASEGT, per germline. CDR3 in amino acids: CASTLNPSSYNEQFF. DNA for the CDR3: TGTGCCAGCACCCTGAATCCGAGCTCCTACAATGAGCAGTTCTTC.

This clonotype was observed a handful of times. The rearrangement joins TRBV30 to TRBJ2-5; D is ambiguous. CDR1 GTSNPN and CDR2 SVGIG come from the germline V gene (reference sequence). V lost 5 bases and J lost 4, with 20 bases in between. CDR3 length: 15 amino acids. CDR3 sequence reads: CAWDTGGPVVETQYF. Here the CDR3 DNA reads TGTGCCTGGGATACGGGTGGACCAGTTGTAGAGACCCAGTACTTC.

This clonotype was counted between two and nine times. The J gene is TRBJ2-1, the V gene TRBV5-6; 16 bases are shared with TRBD2. After removal of 3 bases from V and 9 bases from J, the junction contained 6 bases not matched to a gene. The CDR3 consists of 16 residues. Germline lookup yields CDR1 SGHDT and CDR2 YYEEEE. CDR3 sequence (DNA): TGTGCCAGCAGCTCCCCGGGACTAGCGGGAGGGGGTGAGCAGTTCTTC. Protein: CASSSPGLAGGGEQFF. Full variable domain (outside the CDR3, taken from reference TRBV5-6 and TRBJ2-1): DAGVTQSPTHLIKTRGQQVTLRCSPKSGHDTVSWYQQALGQGPQFIFQYYEEEERQRGNFPDRFSGHQFPNYSSELNVNALLLGDSALYLCASSSPGLAGGGEQFFGPGTRLTVL.

The rearrangement links TRBV11-1 to TRBJ2-1; TRBD2 matches at 7 bases. Per germline, CDR1 SGHAT and CDR2 FQDESV (reference sequence). The CDR3 runs 17 residues. Losses at the gene ends were 8 bases for V and 0 bases for J; bases not matched to a gene: 13. The CDR3 sequence: CASQREFTLSSYNEQFF. CDR3 nucleotides: TGTGCCAGCCAGCGGGAATTTACCTTAAGCTCCTACAATGAGCAGTTCTTC.

The genes are TRBV7-2 and TRBJ1-5, with D unresolved. Germline V gene lookup returns CDR1 SGHTA and CDR2 FQGNSA. The length of the CDR3 is 13 residues. V was trimmed by 3 bases and J by 2 bases, leaving 5 bases between them. CDR3 sequence: CASSFWGNQPQHF. The DNA for the CDR3 is TGTGCCAGCAGCTTTTGGGGCAATCAGCCCCAGCATTTT.

This clonotype was seen ten or more times. The CDR3 sequence is CASSQTTRTQYF. The DNA of the CDR3 is TGTGCCAGCAGCCAAACAACTCGGACCCAGTACTTC. The J gene is TRBJ2-5, the V gene TRBV12-3 or TRBV12-4, with D unclear. V was clipped by 6 bases and J by 7 bases, with 12 bases between them. CDR3 length equals 12 residues.